This TCR beta chain is drawn from a study of blood T cells in healthy people across ages. Together with a sample-barcoded 5' primer, a J-beta primer mix was included in a second PCR lasting roughly 7 to 11 cycles. TCRdb passed the 5' RACE reads through MiXCR, listing each CDR3 protein once. The data hold approximately 600,000 distinct CDR3 sequences, with approximately 50% observed a single time. A remark on this clonotype: Its antigen is as yet unknown.

General study points: With age, beta diversity per million T cells declined roughly linearly, significantly by 30 to 40.

This CDR3 region has 14 residues. Germline V gives CDR1 MNHEY, CDR2 SVGAGI. V was trimmed by 5 bases and J by 3 bases, leaving 13 bases between them. Sequencing was performed on blood. This receptor was obtained from a man aged 55 to 70 in good health. The chain employs TRBV6-5 and TRBJ1-1, with D hard to call. This chain's CDR3 is CASSATRRDTEAFF. CDR3 bases: TGTGCCAGCAGTGCGACCCGTAGGGACACTGAAGCTTTCTTT.